The clone carrying this T cell receptor beta chain has only a few counts. This CDR3 contains 18 residues. V dropped 4 bases and J dropped 0 bases, with 16 bases sitting between them. Germline loops: CDR1 SEHNR, CDR2 FQNEAQ (reference sequence). The data stem from a study of T cells in Graves' hyperthyroidism and ophthalmopathy. Amplification targeted TCR beta CDR3 regions from RNA transcripts. The primer set for the first-round RT-PCR of the TCR CDR3 was HTBI. TCRdb independently ran MiXCR on the multiplex PCR reads; one entry per CDR3 protein. There are about 330,000 distinct CDR3 sequences in the sample; roughly 13% occur only once, and approximately 35% lies in the top ten.

V usage is TRBV7-9 and J usage is TRBJ2-6; maybe TRBD1 (6 bases). The receptor was derived from a woman aged 40 to 50 with Graves' ophthalmopathy. Material: blood. This chain's CDR3 is CASSSYRERSSGANVLTF. The CDR3 bases are TGTGCCAGCAGCTCCTACAGGGAACGCAGCTCTGGGGCCAACGTCCTGACTTTC.